One TCR beta chain is described in this entry. The antigen remains undetermined. Trimming pared 4 bases from V and 4 bases from J, leaving 13 bases between. The CDR3 extends over 14 amino acids. Germline values: CDR1 MNHNY, CDR2 SVGAGI (reference sequence). The PCR used 60 Vbeta and 13 Jbeta primers. Clones were read by immunoSEQ multiplex PCR, and TCRdb kept only the in-frame ones, dropping some. The sample records more than 100,000 clones, 75% to 85% being singletons. The data derive from a study of cytomegalovirus exposure and HLA in healthy donors. General study points: Some segments of the V type, notably TRBV6-2 and TRBV6-3, were excluded as indistinguishable. There were 150 to 200 TCR beta chains listed as cytomegalovirus-associated. Later analysis associated a missense DCLRE1C variant with TCR beta V- and J-gene trimming.

V and J are TRBV6-6 and TRBJ2-5; possible D gene TRBD2, 6 bases. The TCR was taken from a male donor in good health and CMV-seronegative. The sequenced sample was PBMCs. CDR3: CASSSQLASETQYF. In DNA form, the CDR3 reads TGTGCCAGCAGTTCCCAACTAGCTTCAGAGACCCAGTACTTC.